This T cell receptor (beta chain) emerged from a study of blood T cells in healthy people across ages. The second PCR ran about 6 to 11 cycles with a sample-barcoded 5' primer and J-beta primers. In TCRdb, the 5' RACE reads were re-called with MiXCR into one record per CDR3 protein. Here the sample spans approximately 780,000 distinct CDR3 sequences, roughly 25% being singletons. A word on this clonotype: Its antigen is not known.

Study-level results: Researchers said unsorted PBMCs prevented a conclusive naive versus antigen-experienced comparison.

V was pared by 0 bases and J by 5 bases, with 11 bases between. CDR3 size: 14 residues. Germline CDR1 reads SGHRS; CDR2 reads YFSETQ. This same sample was also taken into another study, of T cells of mothers and their children.

The rearrangement joins TRBV5-1 to TRBJ1-2; maybe TRBD1 (5 bases). Sequenced sample: blood. This TCR was sampled from a boy aged 5-17 years in good health. The CDR3 DNA follows: TGCGCCAGCAGCTTGGAGGGGTCGAGATATGGCTACACCTTC. Its protein product is CASSLEGSRYGYTF.